These 28 T cell receptor beta chains were sequenced from one sample in a study of radiation and T cells in renal cell carcinoma (dated by TCRdb to the early 2020s). Receptor libraries were prepared by the immunoSEQ multiplex PCR assay. TCRdb re-hosts the immuneACCESS table, in-frame sequences only. Its copies lack some clones; in the studies checked, an unresolved V gene accounts for under half of them, and the cause for the rest is not known. The sample yields about 130,000 clones; about 88% were counted once. Of the sample, 5% to 6% is held by the ten largest clones. Reading the label with the study, this specimen's time point is: blood 2 weeks post-SBRT. The treatment or condition label corresponds to: 15 Gy SBRT to primary tumor, nephrectomy 4 weeks later. Sample: blood, taken from a patient whose treatment included radiotherapy and nephrectomy. Receptors were obtained from a woman in her seventies with renal cell carcinoma.

A single count supports this clone. The CDR3 here is CASSQDIRAGRIQETQYF. The CDR3 DNA reads TGTGCCAGCAGCCAAGATATTAGGGCGGGGCGGATCCAAGAGACCCAGTACTTC. V is TRBV4-2 and J is TRBJ2-5, with D tentatively TRBD2 (6 bases). Germline V CDR1 and CDR2: LGHNA, YNFKEQ. The CDR3 extends over 18 amino acids. The germline V and J ends were trimmed by 0 bases and 1 base, with 18 bases remaining between them.

The chain couples TRBV27 to TRBJ1-2; D unclear. CDR1 and CDR2 (germline): MNHEY, SMNVEV (reference sequence). V was cut by 3 bases and J by 8 bases, with 10 bases left in between. The CDR3 runs to 12 residues. The CDR3 coding sequence is TGTGCCAGCAGTTTTCGGGGTGGGGGCTACACCTTC. This encodes CASSFRGGGYTF.

V usage is TRBV30 and J usage is TRBJ1-1; no clear D gene. CDR3 length: 14 residues. With 2 bases removed from V and 8 bases from J, the gap between germline ends came to 18 bases. Germline V lookup: CDR1 GTSNPN, CDR2 SVGIG (reference sequence). CDR3: CAWSSPAVGREAFF. The CDR3 bases are TGTGCCTGGAGTTCCCCGGCGGTTGGGAGGGAAGCTTTCTTT. Filled out from reference TRBV30 and TRBJ1-1, the complete variable domain reads SQTIHQWPATLVQPVGSPLSLECTVEGTSNPNLYWYRQAAGRGLQLLFYSVGIGQISSEVPQNLSASRPQDRQFILSSKKLLLSDSGFYLCAWSSPAVGREAFFGQGTRLTVV.

The CDR3 protein is CASIQGRGRSGELFF. DNA of the CDR3: TGTGCCAGCATTCAGGGCAGGGGGCGGTCCGGGGAGCTGTTTTTT. The chain links TRBV2 to TRBJ2-2; 8 bases are a match to TRBD1. The CDR3 extends over 15 amino acids. Germline CDR1 and CDR2: SNHLY and FYNNEI. V lost 7 bases to trimming and J lost 6 bases; unmatched junction nucleotides: 10. Supplemented by reference TRBV2 and TRBJ2-2, the full variable domain reads EPEVTQTPSHQVTQMGQEVILRCVPISNHLYFYWYRQILGQKVEFLVSFYNNEISEKSEIFDDQFSVERPDGSNFTLKIRSTKLEDSAMYFCASIQGRGRSGELFFGEGSRLTVL.

This clone was detected only once. This chain uses TRBV15 with TRBJ2-7; possible D gene TRBD1, 6 bases. The CDR3 runs 14 residues. Germline V CDR1 and CDR2: LNHNV, YYDKDF (reference sequence). Trimming shortened V by 5 bases and J by 2 bases, and 13 bases separated the two germline ends. The chain's CDR3 is CATSPQAGAYEQYF. DNA of the CDR3: TGTGCCACCAGCCCCCAGGCAGGGGCCTACGAGCAGTACTTC.

This sequence joins TRBV7-6 and TRBJ1-1; D is uncertain. Germline assignment: CDR1 SGHVS and CDR2 FNYEAQ. The CDR3 is 16 residues long. V was cut by 1 base and J by 1 base, with 13 bases left in between. The CDR3 is CASSLGSVGANTEAFF. DNA of the CDR3: TGTGCCAGCAGCTTAGGATCGGTCGGAGCGAACACTGAAGCTTTCTTT.

The rearrangement uses TRBV19 and TRBJ2-2; either TRBD1 or TRBD2 may fit D (5 bases each). Trimming removed 4 bases at V and 2 bases at J, with 17 bases between. CDR1 and CDR2 from the germline V gene are LNHDA and SQIVND (reference sequence). The CDR3 spans 17 residues. The CDR3 region is CASSTVLRGDNTGELFF. In nucleotides, the CDR3 is TGTGCCAGTAGTACGGTCCTTCGAGGGGACAACACCGGGGAGCTGTTTTTT.

The chain combines TRBV9 with TRBJ2-5; the D call may be TRBD1 or TRBD2 (5 bases each). Germline CDR1 reads SGDLS; CDR2 reads YYNGEE. Trimming took 4 bases from V and 4 from J, leaving 8 bases between them. The CDR3 is 12 amino acids. CDR3 nucleotide sequence: TGTGCCAGCAGCCCGAGGGGAGAGACCCAGTACTTC. It is translated as CASSPRGETQYF.

As concerns this clone: In the same sample, other DNA sequences code for this CDR3. The V call is TRBV5-1, the J call TRBJ2-1; D is ambiguous. Germline loops: CDR1 SGHRS, CDR2 YFSETQ. The CDR3 has 15 amino acids. V was shortened by 0 bases and J by 0 bases, with 7 bases between the two germline ends. The chain's CDR3 is CASSLEGSSYNEQFF. CDR3 sequence (DNA): TGCGCCAGCAGCTTGGAGGGTAGCTCCTACAATGAGCAGTTCTTC.

As concerns this clone: Because it lacks the conserved phenylalanine or tryptophan at the end, this CDR3 is likely a read error. This sequence joins TRBV30 and TRBJ1-6; D possibly corresponds to TRBD1 (5 bases). CDR1 and CDR2 (germline): GTSNPN, SVGIG (reference sequence). The CDR3 totals 14 residues. Trimming left V 3 bases short and J 5 bases short, with 11 bases between. The CDR3 sequence is CAWRPQGNNSPLHL. The CDR3 DNA is TGTGCCTGGAGACCCCAGGGAAATAATTCACCCCTCCACCTT.

The chain combines TRBV30 with TRBJ1-4; D not certain. The CDR3 runs 14 residues. V shed 4 bases and J shed 3 bases, with 12 bases lying between them. In germline, CDR1 is GTSNPN, CDR2 SVGIG (reference sequence). CDR3 protein: CAWNTPGPNEKLFF. The CDR3 DNA follows: TGTGCCTGGAATACGCCGGGTCCTAATGAAAAACTGTTTTTT.

Points on this clone: An end of the junction does not agree with germline; a read error may underlie this. The chain employs TRBV18 and TRBJ2-7; possibly TRBD1 for D (6 bases). The CDR3 loop spans 12 amino acids. In germline, CDR1 is KGHSH, CDR2 LQKENI. The CDR3 loop is CANSLTGDEQYF. CDR3 nucleotides: TGTGCCAACTCACTGACAGGCGATGAGCAGTACTTC.

The chain combines TRBV11-3 with TRBJ2-1; D uncertain. V lost 2 bases, J lost 1 base, and 6 bases lay in between. The germline gives CDR1 SGHNT, CDR2 YENEEA. The CDR3 totals 14 residues. The CDR3 DNA reads as TGTGCCAGCAGCTTATGGGATTCCTACAATGAGCAGTTCTTC. It translates to CASSLWDSYNEQFF.

The rearrangement uses TRBV4-2 and TRBJ2-2; D gene unclear. The CDR3 sequence is 13 residues long. Germline assignment: CDR1 LGHNA and CDR2 YNFKEQ. V shed 4 bases and J shed 4 bases, with 7 bases lying between them. This CDR3 reads CASSPESTGELFF. CDR3 nucleotide sequence: TGTGCCAGCAGCCCTGAATCCACCGGGGAGCTGTTTTTT.

This chain links TRBV6-1 with TRBJ2-5; unclear D gene. Germline CDR1 reads MNHNS; CDR2 reads SASEGT. Between the trimmed V and J ends, which lost 3 bases and 5 bases, there was a span of 13 bases. The length of the CDR3 is 14 residues. The CDR3 is CASSEGRYEETQYF. CDR3 sequence (DNA): TGTGCCAGCAGTGAGGGCAGATACGAGGAGACCCAGTACTTC.

This clone occurred once. The chain joins TRBV2 to TRBJ2-7; weak D call: TRBD1 (5 bases). Germline V gives CDR1 SNHLY, CDR2 FYNNEI. V lost 6 bases and J 6 bases, leaving 12 bases between the germline ends. The CDR3 sequence is 12 residues long. CDR3 in DNA: TGTGCCAGCAGGACAACAGGTGGCGAGCAGTACTTC. It specifies CASRTTGGEQYF.

V usage is TRBV30 and J usage is TRBJ1-2; TRBD1 is a possible D gene (5 bases). The CDR3 covers 13 residues. CDR1 and CDR2 from the germline V gene are GTSNPN and SVGIG (reference sequence). V lost 0 bases and J 8 bases, leaving 13 bases between the germline ends. The CDR3: CAWSVRGLYGYTF. CDR3 nucleotide sequence: TGTGCCTGGAGTGTAAGGGGATTGTACGGCTACACCTTC.

The V and J genes are TRBV19 and TRBJ1-2; TRBD1 might be the D (5 bases). The CDR3 sequence is 13 residues long. V was trimmed by 3 bases and J by 4 bases, leaving 9 bases between them. CDR1 is LNHDA, CDR2 SQIVND, per germline (reference sequence). The CDR3 loop is CASSIGGGYGYTF. The CDR3 DNA reads as TGTGCCAGTAGTATTGGGGGGGGCTATGGCTACACCTTC.

The rearrangement uses TRBV7-2 and TRBJ2-5; 7 bases are a match to TRBD1. This CDR3 is built from 12 residues. Looked up from germline, CDR1 is SGHTA and CDR2 is FQGNSA. V shed 6 bases, J shed 5 bases, and the junction held 3 bases outside the gene matches. The CDR3 loop is CASSRTGETQYF. Here the CDR3 DNA reads TGTGCCAGCAGTCGGACAGGCGAGACCCAGTACTTC.

This clone has only one observation. This chain uses TRBV7-2 with TRBJ1-1; no clear D gene. The CDR3 extends over 13 amino acids. The germline gives CDR1 SGHTA, CDR2 FQGNSA. V lost 6 bases and J lost 0, with 8 bases in between. CDR3 protein: CASRNNMNTEAFF. CDR3 DNA: TGTGCCAGCAGAAACAACATGAACACTGAAGCTTTCTTT.

The chain combines TRBV9 with TRBJ1-5, with 7 bases that match TRBD1. CDR3 size: 15 residues. J lost 2 bases, V lost 0 bases, and 2 bases had no gene match. Germline loops: CDR1 SGDLS, CDR2 YYNGEE. The CDR3 is CASSVDGQGNQPQHF. DNA of the CDR3: TGTGCCAGCAGCGTAGACGGACAGGGCAATCAGCCCCAGCATTTT.

V is TRBV11-2 and J is TRBJ2-7; the D is unclear. Trimming cost V 2 bases and J 0 bases, with 5 bases left between them. The germline gives CDR1 SGHAT, CDR2 FQNNGV. CDR3 length equals 13 residues. Written as DNA, the CDR3 is TGTGCCAGCAGCTTATCGGCCTCCTACGAGCAGTACTTC. Its protein product is CASSLSASYEQYF.

The chain recombines TRBV19 with TRBJ1-1; 10 positions agree with TRBD1. Germline CDR1 reads LNHDA; CDR2 reads SQIVND (reference sequence). J gave up 5 bases and V 7 bases, and 10 bases lay outside the gene matches. This CDR3 is built from 15 residues. The CDR3 is CASNRRTGGNTEAFF. The DNA for the CDR3 is TGTGCCAGTAATAGACGGACAGGGGGGAATACTGAAGCTTTCTTT.

J is TRBJ2-5 and V is TRBV4-2; D is possibly TRBD1 (5 bases). The germline V and J ends were trimmed by 1 base and 5 bases, with 8 bases remaining between them. CDR1 and CDR2 (germline): LGHNA, YNFKEQ. CDR3 length: 13 residues. The CDR3: CASSQGGLETQYF. The CDR3 DNA sequence: TGTGCCAGCAGCCAAGGGGGCCTGGAGACCCAGTACTTC.

The V and J genes are TRBV19 and TRBJ1-6; 8 nucleotides match TRBD1. Per germline, CDR1 LNHDA and CDR2 SQIVND (reference sequence). The CDR3 loop spans 17 amino acids. With V trimmed by 6 bases and J by 7 bases, 14 bases remained unmatched. CDR3 bases: TGTGCCAGTAGGCGTCTCTCGGACAGGGTGGAAAATTCACCCCTCCACTTT. It specifies CASRRLSDRVENSPLHF.

In DNA, the CDR3 is TGTGCCAGCAGTCTGACAGGGGGGGCCTACGAGCAGTACTTC. It is translated as CASSLTGGAYEQYF. The V and J genes are TRBV27 and TRBJ2-7, with 9 bases aligning to TRBD1. Germline trimming cut 5 bases from V and 2 bases from J; bases unmatched to any gene: 4. The germline V gene has CDR1 MNHEY and CDR2 SMNVEV (reference sequence). The CDR3 loop spans 14 amino acids.

The CDR3 DNA follows: TGTGCCTGGAGCCGGGACAGGGCGAGAAACTATGGCTACACCTTC. This gives the protein CAWSRDRARNYGYTF. This chain connects TRBV30 to TRBJ1-2; 9 nucleotides agree with TRBD1. CDR1 is GTSNPN and CDR2 is SVGIG in the germline V gene (reference sequence). The V and J ends lost 3 bases and 2 bases, in that order; junction bases with no gene match: 7. The CDR3 loop spans 15 amino acids.

The genes are TRBV19 and TRBJ2-6, with TRBD1 identical over 8 bases. The CDR3 runs to 19 residues. The germline CDR1 and CDR2 sequences are LNHDA and SQIVND (reference sequence). J was trimmed by 0 bases and V by 6 bases; bases with no gene match: 13. The CDR3 region is CASRNPGQESASGANVLTF. Written as DNA, the CDR3 is TGTGCCAGTAGAAACCCGGGACAGGAAAGCGCCTCTGGGGCCAACGTCCTGACTTTC. Full variable domain (outside the CDR3, taken from reference TRBV19 and TRBJ2-6): DGGITQSPKYLFRKEGQNVTLSCEQNLNHDAMYWYRQDPGQGLRLIYYSQIVNDFQKGDIAEGYSVSREKKESFPLTVTSAQKNPTAFYLCASRNPGQESASGANVLTFGAGSRLTVL.